This T cell receptor (beta chain) was observed in a study of OX40 agonist ivuxolimab in advanced cancers. In the study overall: Ivuxolimab was an agonistic, fully human IgG2 monoclonal antibody directed against OX40 (CD134), a costimulatory receptor. Intravenous ivuxolimab was administered to patients every 2 weeks at six dose levels: 0.01, 0.1, 0.3, 1.5, 3 and 10 mg/kg. Of the approximately 50 patients in dose escalation, some 19 had hepatocellular carcinoma, some 15 had melanoma, 9 had renal cell carcinoma and 9 had head and neck cancer. In the dose-escalation cohort, roughly 80% of patients were male, and the mean age was approximately 64 years, with a range of 23 to 79. Prior anti-PD-1, anti-PD-L1 or anti-CTLA-4 therapy was permitted, and checkpoint inhibitors had been received by 40% to 50% of dose-escalation patients. Partial responses occurred in three dose-escalation patients, of whom one had hepatocellular carcinoma and two had cutaneous melanoma. Peripheral TCRbeta sequencing aimed to test whether ivuxolimab altered TCR sequence diversity and caused clonal T-cell expansion. The monotherapy dose-escalation portion (N ≈ 52 patients) of the phase I ivuxolimab trial is reported in the paper.

Patients with a history of autoimmune disease or receiving systemic immunosuppression were excluded from the trial. Peripheral blood for TCR sequencing was collected from all dose cohorts at baseline, on cycle 4 day 1, and on cycle 7 day 1. Samples came from an open-label, multicenter, first-in-human phase I dose-escalation trial of ivuxolimab. The trial enrolled adults with locally advanced or metastatic head and neck squamous cell, hepatocellular, melanoma or renal cell carcinoma. CD4+ and CD8+ T cells were sorted separately from peripheral blood before TCR sequencing. Genomic DNA was isolated from the sorted cells so that the TCRbeta CDR3 region could be sequenced. TCRbeta CDR3 regions were sequenced using the immunoSEQ Assay. TCRdb's version of the immuneACCESS table is confined to in-frame rearrangements and falls short of the full clone set. An unresolved V gene accounts for under half of the shortfall where checked; the remainder is of unknown origin. Here the sample has 55,000 to 75,000 clones; roughly nine tenths occur a single time. The ten largest clones add up to 2% to 2.5% of the sample.

Concerning this clone: Its antigen has not been determined. No clone much larger than this one lies a single base away; base qualities are absent.

Broader findings and caveats from the paper: At doses of 0.1 to 3.0 mg/kg, clonal expansion of both CD4+ and CD8+ blood T cells was observed from baseline to week 6. Low levels of normalized T-cell clonal expansion were also shown by some nonresponding patients. In the 0.1-3.0 mg/kg groups, partial responders were among the patients with the lowest normalized peripheral clonal expansion, particularly in CD8+ T cells. On average, CD8+ T cells showed more expanded clones than CD4+ T cells after ivuxolimab. Which antigens the clonally expanded peripheral T cells were specific for was not determined.

Sequencing was performed on CD4+ or CD8+ T cells sorted from blood, taken in a trial of the OX40 agonist ivuxolimab. This sequence was found in an adult with an advanced solid tumor such as melanoma, head and neck, liver or kidney cancer.

The nucleotide sequence is given as TGTGCCAGCAGCAAAGGGAAGGAGGGCTCCTACAATGAGCAGTTCTTC. Its coded protein is CASSKGKEGSYNEQFF. Rearrangement joined TRBV5-4 to TRBJ2-1, with a weak D call of TRBD2 (6 bases match). Based on the germline V gene (reference sequence), the CDR1 and CDR2 sequences are SGHNT and YYREEE. The cysteine opens and the phenylalanine closes a CDR3 of 16 amino acids. The only DNA kept is the CDR3, 48 bases in frame from the first base. At the junction V is shortened by 4 bases and J by 0 bases, with 14 bases in between.